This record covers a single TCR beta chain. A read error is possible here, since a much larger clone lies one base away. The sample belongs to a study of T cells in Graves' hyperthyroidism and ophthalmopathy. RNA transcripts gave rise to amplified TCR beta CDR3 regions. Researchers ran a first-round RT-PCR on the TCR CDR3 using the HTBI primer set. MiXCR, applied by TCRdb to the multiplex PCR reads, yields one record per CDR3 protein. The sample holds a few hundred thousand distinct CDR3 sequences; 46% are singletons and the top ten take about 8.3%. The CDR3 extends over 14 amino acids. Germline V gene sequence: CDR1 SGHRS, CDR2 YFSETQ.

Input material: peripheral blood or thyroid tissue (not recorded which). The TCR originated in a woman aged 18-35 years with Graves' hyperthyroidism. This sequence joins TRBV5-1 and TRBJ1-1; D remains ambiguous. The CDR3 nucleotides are TGCGCCGGCAGCTTGGGTGGGGTATACACTGAAGCTTTCTTT. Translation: CAGSLGGVYTEAFF.